This paragraph covers one TCR beta chain sequence. The CDR3 is 14 amino acids. The germline V and J ends were trimmed by 7 bases and 1 base, with 11 bases remaining between them. CDR1 is MNHNS, CDR2 SASEGT, per germline. The data were obtained in a study of Graves' ophthalmopathy and Graves' hyperthyroidism. As the template, RNA transcripts were used to amplify TCR beta CDR3 regions. HTBI primers primed a first-round RT-PCR, and a second-round multiplex PCR followed. Each CDR3 protein is one row after TCRdb ran MiXCR on the multiplex PCR reads. The top ten hold 2.4% of the sample, which has a few hundred thousand distinct CDR3 sequences, roughly 17% seen once.

The gene calls are TRBV6-1 and TRBJ1-5; weak D call: TRBD1 (6 bases). This TCR was recovered from an adult woman with stable Graves' hyperthyroidism. The source material was peripheral blood. The CDR3 coding sequence is TGTGCCAGCATCCCGGACAGAAGCAATCAGCCCCAGCATTTT. Its translation is CASIPDRSNQPQHF.